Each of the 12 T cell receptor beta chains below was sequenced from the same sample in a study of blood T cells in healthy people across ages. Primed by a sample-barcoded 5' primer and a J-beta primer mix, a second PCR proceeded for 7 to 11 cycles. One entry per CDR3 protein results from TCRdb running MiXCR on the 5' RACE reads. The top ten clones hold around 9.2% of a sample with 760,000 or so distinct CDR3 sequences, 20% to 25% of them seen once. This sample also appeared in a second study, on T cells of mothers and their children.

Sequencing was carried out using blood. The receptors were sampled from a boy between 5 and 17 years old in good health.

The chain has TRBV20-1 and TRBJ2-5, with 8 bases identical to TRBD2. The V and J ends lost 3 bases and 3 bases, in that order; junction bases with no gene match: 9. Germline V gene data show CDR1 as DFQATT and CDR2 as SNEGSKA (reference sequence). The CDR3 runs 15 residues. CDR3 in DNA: TGCAGTGCTAGTAATTGGCGGGGGGTAGAAGAGACCCAGTACTTC. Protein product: CSASNWRGVEETQYF.

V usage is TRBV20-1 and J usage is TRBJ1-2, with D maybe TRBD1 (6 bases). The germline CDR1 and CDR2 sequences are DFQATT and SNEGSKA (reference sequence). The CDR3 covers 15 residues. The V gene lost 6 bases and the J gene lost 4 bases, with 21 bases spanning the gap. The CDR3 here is CSAPEVGGLGYGYTF. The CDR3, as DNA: TGCAGTGCCCCGGAGGTGGGGGGGCTTGGCTATGGCTACACCTTC.

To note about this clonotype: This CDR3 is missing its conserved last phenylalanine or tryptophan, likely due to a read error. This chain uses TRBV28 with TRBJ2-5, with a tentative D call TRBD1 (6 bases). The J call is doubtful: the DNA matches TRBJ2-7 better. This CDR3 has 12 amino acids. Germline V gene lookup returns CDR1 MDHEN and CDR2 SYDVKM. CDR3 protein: CASSTTGNEQYY. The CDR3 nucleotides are TGTGCCAGCAGTACGACAGGAAACGAGCAGTACTAC.

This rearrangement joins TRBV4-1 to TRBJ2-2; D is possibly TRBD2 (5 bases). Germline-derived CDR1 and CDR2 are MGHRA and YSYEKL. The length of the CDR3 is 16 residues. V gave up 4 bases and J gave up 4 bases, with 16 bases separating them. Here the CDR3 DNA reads TGCGCCAGCAGCCCGGGGTTTGAGGCGATCACCGGGGAGCTGTTTTTT. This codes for CASSPGFEAITGELFF.

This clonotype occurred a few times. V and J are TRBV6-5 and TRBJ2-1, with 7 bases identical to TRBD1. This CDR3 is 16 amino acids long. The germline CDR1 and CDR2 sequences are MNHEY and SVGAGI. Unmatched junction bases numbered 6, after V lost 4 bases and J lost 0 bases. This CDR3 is CASSLATGLSYNEQFF. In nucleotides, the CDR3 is TGTGCCAGCAGTTTAGCGACAGGGCTCTCCTACAATGAGCAGTTCTTC.

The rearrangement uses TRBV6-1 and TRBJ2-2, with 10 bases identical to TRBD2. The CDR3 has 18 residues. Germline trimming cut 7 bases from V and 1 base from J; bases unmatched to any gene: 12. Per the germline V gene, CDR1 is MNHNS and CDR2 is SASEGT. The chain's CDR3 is CASTRFEAGGLNTGELFF. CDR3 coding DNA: TGTGCCAGCACCAGGTTTGAAGCGGGAGGGCTGAACACCGGGGAGCTGTTTTTT.

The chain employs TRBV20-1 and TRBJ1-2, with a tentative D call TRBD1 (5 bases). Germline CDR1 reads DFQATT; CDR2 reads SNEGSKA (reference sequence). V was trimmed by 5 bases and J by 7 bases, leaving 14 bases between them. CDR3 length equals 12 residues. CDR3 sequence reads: CSAPRDGGGYTF. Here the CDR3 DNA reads TGCAGTGCTCCCCGGGACGGTGGTGGCTACACCTTC.

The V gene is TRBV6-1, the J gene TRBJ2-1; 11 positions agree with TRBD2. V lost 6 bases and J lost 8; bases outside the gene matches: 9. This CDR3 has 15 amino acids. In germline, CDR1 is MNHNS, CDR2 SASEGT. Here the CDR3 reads CASRVLAGAPDEQFF. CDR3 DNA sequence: TGTGCCAGCAGAGTACTAGCGGGGGCCCCGGATGAGCAGTTCTTC.

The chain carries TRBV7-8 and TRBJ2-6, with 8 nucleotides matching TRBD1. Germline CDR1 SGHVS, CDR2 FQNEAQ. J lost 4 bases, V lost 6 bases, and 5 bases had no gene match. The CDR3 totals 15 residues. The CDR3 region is CASRTDRGGANVLTF. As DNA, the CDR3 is TGTGCCAGCAGGACCGACAGGGGCGGGGCCAACGTCCTGACTTTC. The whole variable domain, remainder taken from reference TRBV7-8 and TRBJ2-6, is GAGVSQSPRYKVAKRGQDVALRCDPISGHVSLFWYQQALGQGPEFLTYFQNEAQLDKSGLPSDRFFAERPEGSVSTLKIQRTQQEDSAVYLCASRTDRGGANVLTFGAGSRLTVL.

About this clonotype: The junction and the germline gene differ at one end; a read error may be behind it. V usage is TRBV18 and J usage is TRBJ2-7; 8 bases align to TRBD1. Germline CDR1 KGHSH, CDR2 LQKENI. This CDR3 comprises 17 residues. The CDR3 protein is CASSPSGMGTGLYEQYF. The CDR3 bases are TGTGCCAGCTCACCAAGCGGAATGGGGACAGGCCTGTACGAACAGTACTTC.

CDR3 nucleotides: TGCGCCAGCAGTGTGGGGAGCGGAGACCCCTACAATGAGCAGTTCTTC. Residues: CASSVGSGDPYNEQFF. This sequence joins TRBV10-2 and TRBJ2-1, with D tentatively TRBD2 (5 bases). CDR3 length equals 16 residues. Germline CDR1 WSHSY, CDR2 SAAADI. V dropped 4 bases and J dropped 2 bases, with 15 bases sitting between them.

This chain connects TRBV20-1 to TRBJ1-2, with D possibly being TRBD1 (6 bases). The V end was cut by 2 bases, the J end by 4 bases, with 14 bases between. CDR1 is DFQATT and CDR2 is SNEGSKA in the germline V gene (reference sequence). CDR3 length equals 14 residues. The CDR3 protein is CSARNREEGYGYTF. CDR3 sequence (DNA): TGCAGTGCTAGAAACAGGGAAGAGGGCTATGGCTACACCTTC.